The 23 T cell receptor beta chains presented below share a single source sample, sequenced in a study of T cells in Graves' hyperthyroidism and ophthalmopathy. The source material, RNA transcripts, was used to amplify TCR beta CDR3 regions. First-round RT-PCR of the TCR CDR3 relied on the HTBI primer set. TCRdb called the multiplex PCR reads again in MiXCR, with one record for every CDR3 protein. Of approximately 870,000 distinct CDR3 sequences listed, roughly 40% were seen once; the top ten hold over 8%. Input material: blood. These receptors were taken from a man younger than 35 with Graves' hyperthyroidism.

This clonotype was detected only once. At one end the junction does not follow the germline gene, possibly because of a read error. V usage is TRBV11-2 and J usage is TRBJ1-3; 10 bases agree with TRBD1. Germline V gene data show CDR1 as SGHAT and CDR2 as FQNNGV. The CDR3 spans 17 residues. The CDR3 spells CASSQGDRGAIGNTIYF. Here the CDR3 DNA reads TGCGCCAGCAGCCAAGGGGACAGGGGCGCGATTGGAAACACCATATATTTT.

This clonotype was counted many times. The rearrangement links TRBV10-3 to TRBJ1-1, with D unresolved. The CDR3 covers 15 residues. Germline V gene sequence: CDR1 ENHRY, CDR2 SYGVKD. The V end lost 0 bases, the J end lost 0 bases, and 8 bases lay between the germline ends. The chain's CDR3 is CAISESGNMNTEAFF. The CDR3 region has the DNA TGTGCCATCAGTGAGTCGGGGAATATGAACACTGAAGCTTTCTTT.

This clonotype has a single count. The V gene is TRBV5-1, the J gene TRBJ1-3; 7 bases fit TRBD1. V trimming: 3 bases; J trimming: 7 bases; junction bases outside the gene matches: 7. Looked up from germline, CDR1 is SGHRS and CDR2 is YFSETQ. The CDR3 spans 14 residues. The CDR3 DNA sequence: TGCGCCAGCAGCTCGGAGGGACAGAGGAACACCATATATTTT. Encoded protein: CASSSEGQRNTIYF.

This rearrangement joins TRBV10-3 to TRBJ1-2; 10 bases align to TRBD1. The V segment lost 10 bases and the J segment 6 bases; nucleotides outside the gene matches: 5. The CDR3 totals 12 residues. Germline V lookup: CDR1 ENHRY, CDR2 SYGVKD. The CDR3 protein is CATGTGDDGYTF. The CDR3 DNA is TGTGCCACCGGGACAGGGGATGATGGCTACACCTTC.

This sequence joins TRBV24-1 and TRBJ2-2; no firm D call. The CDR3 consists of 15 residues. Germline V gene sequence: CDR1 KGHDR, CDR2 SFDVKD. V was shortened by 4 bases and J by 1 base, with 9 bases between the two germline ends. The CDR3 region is CATSESNRNTGELFF. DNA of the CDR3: TGTGCCACCAGTGAGTCGAACAGGAACACCGGGGAGCTGTTTTTT.

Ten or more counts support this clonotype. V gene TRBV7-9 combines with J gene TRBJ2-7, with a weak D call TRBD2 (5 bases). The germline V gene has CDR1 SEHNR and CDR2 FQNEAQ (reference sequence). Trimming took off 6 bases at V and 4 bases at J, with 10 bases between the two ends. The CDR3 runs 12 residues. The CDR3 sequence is CASSSEGYEQYF. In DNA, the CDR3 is TGTGCCAGCAGTAGCGAAGGGTACGAGCAGTACTTC.

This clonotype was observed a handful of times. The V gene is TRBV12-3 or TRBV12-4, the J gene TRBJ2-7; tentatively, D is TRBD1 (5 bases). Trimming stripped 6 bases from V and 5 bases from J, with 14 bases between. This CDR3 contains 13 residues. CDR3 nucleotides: TGTGCCAGCAGCTCGGCAGGGTTCGACGAGCAGTACTTC. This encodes CASSSAGFDEQYF.

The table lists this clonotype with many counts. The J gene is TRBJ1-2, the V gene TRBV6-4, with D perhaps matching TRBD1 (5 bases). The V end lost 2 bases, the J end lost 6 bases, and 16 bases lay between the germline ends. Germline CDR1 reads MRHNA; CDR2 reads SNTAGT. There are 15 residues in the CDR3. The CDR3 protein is CASSDTGQALDGYTF. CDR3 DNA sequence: TGTGCCAGCAGTGACACGGGGCAGGCTTTAGATGGCTACACCTTC.

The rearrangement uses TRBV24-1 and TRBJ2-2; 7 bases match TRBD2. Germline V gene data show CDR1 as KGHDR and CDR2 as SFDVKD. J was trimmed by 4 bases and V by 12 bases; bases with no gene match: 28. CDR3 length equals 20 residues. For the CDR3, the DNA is TGTGCCCCGACCGCCGAACCAAACCCCCAAGCGGGATGGGTCACCGGGGAGCTGTTTTTT. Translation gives CAPTAEPNPQAGWVTGELFF.

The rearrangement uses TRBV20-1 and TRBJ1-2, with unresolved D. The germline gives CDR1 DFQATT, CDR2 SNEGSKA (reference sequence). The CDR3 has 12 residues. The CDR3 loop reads CIVQRRVYGYTF. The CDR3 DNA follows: TGCATTGTCCAACGGAGGGTTTATGGCTACACCTTC.

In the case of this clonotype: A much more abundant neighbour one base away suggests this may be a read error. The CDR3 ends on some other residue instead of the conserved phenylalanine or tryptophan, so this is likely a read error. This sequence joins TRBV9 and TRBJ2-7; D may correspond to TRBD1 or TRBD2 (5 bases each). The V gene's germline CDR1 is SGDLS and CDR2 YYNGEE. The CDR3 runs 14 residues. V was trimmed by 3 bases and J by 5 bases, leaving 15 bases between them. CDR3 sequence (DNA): TGTGCCAGCAGCGCCACCGGGACGACCCACGAGCAGTACTCC. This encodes CASSATGTTHEQYS.

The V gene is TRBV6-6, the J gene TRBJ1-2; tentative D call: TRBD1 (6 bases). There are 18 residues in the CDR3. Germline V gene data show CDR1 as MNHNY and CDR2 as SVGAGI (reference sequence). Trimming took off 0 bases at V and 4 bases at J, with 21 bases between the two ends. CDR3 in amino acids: CASSYSSGGASIPYGYTF. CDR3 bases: TGTGCCAGCAGTTACTCGAGTGGGGGGGCGAGCATTCCCTATGGCTACACCTTC.

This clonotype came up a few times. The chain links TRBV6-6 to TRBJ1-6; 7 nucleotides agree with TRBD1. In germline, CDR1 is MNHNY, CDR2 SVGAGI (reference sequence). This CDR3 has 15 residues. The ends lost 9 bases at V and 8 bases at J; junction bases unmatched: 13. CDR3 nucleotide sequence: TGTGCCAGTGCGCATACACTCAGGGGGGATTCACCCCTCCACTTT. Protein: CASAHTLRGDSPLHF.

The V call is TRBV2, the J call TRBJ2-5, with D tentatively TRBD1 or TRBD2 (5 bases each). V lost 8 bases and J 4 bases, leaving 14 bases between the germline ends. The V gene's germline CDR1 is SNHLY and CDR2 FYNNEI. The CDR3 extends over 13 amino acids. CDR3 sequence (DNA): TGTGCCAGCCCCTACGAGGGGCCAGAGACCCAGTACTTC. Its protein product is CASPYEGPETQYF.

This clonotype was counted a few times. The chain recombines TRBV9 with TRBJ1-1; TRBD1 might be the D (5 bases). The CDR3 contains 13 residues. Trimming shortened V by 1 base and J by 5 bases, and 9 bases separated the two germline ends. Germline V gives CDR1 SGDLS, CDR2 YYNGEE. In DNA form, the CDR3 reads TGTGCCAGCAGCGTACTGGGGGAGACTGAAGCTTTCTTT. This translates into CASSVLGETEAFF.

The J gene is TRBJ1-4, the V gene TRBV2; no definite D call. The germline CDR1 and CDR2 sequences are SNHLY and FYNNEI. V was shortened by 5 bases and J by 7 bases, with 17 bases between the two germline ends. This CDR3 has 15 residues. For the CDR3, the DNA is TGTGCCAGCAGTTTACATGGGCCGTGGGGTGAAAAACTGTTTTTT. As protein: CASSLHGPWGEKLFF.

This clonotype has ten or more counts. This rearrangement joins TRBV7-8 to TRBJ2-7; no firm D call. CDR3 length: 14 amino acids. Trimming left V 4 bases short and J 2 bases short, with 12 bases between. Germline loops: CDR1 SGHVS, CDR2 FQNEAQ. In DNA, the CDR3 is TGTGCCAGCAGCTCCGGTCGGTTCACCTACGAGCAGTACTTC. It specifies CASSSGRFTYEQYF.

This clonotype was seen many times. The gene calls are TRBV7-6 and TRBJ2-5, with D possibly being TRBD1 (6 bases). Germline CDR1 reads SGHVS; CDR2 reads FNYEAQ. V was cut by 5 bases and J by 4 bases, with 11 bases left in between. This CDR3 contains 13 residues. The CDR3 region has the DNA TGTGCCAGCAGCCGACAGGTAGGAGAGACCCAGTACTTC. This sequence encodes CASSRQVGETQYF.

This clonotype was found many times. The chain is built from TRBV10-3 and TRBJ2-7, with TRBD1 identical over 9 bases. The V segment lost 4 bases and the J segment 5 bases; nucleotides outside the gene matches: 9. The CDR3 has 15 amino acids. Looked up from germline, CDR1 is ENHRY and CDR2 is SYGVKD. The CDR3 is CAISALKTGGHEQYF. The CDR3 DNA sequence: TGTGCCATCAGTGCCCTTAAGACAGGGGGACACGAGCAGTACTTC.

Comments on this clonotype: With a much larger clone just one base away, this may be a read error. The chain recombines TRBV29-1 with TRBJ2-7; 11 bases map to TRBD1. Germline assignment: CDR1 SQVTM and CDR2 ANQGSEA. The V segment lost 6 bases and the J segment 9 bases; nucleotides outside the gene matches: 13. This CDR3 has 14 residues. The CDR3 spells CSVGGGQGADVQYF. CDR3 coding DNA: TGCAGCGTCGGGGGAGGACAGGGGGCAGACGTGCAGTACTTC.

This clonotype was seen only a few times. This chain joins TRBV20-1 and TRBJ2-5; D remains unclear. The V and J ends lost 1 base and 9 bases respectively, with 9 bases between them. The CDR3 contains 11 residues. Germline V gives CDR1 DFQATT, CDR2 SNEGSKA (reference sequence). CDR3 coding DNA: TGCAGTGCTAGAGGATTTCAGCCCCAGTACTTC. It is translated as CSARGFQPQYF.

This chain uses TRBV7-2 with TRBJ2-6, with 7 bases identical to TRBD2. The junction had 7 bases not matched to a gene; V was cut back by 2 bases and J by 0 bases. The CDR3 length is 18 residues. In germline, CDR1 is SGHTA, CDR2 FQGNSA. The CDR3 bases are TGTGCCAGCAGCTTATGGTCTGGCGGGGGCTCTGGGGCCAACGTCCTGACTTTC. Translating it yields CASSLWSGGGSGANVLTF.

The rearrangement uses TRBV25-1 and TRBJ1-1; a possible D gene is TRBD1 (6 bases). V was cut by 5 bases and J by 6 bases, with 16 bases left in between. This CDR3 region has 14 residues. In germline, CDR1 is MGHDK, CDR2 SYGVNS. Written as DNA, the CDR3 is TGTGCCAGCAGTTACGCAGGGGTATTCGCTGAAGCTTTCTTT. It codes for CASSYAGVFAEAFF.